Listed below are T cell receptor beta chains from one sample, sequenced in a study of blood T cell repertoires in COVID-19. Sequencing was performed with immunoSEQ multiplex PCR; in TCRdb, only in-frame clones are kept and a portion is missing. The repertoire holds 70,000 or so clones, with around 80% as singletons. The sequenced sample was peripheral blood. The receptors here all came from a man aged 50 to 59 with COVID-19, enrolled during active disease. CDR3s include the opening cysteine and the closing phenylalanine or tryptophan. Each record gives: D gene, V gene, CDR3 length, clone size, J gene, CDR3 DNA, CDR3 protein. The D gene is left open where the match is weak. The listing skips clone size in some rows; elsewhere it reads once, few, many or a size class.

d_gene: -
v_gene: TRBV11-2
len: 13
abundance: few
j_gene: TRBJ1-1
CDR3nt: TGTGCCAGCAGCCTGACAGTGAACACTGAAGCTTTCTTT
CDR3aa: CASSLTVNTEAFF

d_gene: TRBD2
v_gene: TRBV15
len: 18
abundance: -
j_gene: TRBJ2-1
CDR3nt: TGTGCCACCAGCAGAGTGAAAGGACTAGCGGGAGGACCCAATGAGCAGTTCTTC
CDR3aa: CATSRVKGLAGGPNEQFF

d_gene: TRBD1
v_gene: TRBV2
len: 12
abundance: once
j_gene: TRBJ2-7
CDR3nt: TGTGCCAGCAGCCGACAGGGCTACGAGCAGTACTTC
CDR3aa: CASSRQGYEQYF

d_gene: TRBD1
v_gene: TRBV7-2
len: 16
abundance: -
j_gene: TRBJ2-2
CDR3nt: TGTGCCAGCAGCCGGACGAGGGGGCAGTACACCGGGGAGCTGTTTTTT
CDR3aa: CASSRTRGQYTGELFF

d_gene: -
v_gene: TRBV9
len: 13
abundance: -
j_gene: TRBJ1-5
CDR3nt: TGTGCCAGCAGCGGGCAGGATGGCCAGCCCCAGCATTTT
CDR3aa: CASSGQDGQPQHF

d_gene: TRBD1
v_gene: TRBV2
len: 13
abundance: -
j_gene: TRBJ1-2
CDR3nt: TGTGCCAGCGGGGACAGCCCGAACTATGGCTACACCTTC
CDR3aa: CASGDSPNYGYTF

d_gene: TRBD2
v_gene: TRBV7-8
len: 15
abundance: -
j_gene: TRBJ2-7
CDR3nt: TGTGCCAGCAGCTTAAGTCTAGCGGGGTCCTACGAGCAGTACTTC
CDR3aa: CASSLSLAGSYEQYF

d_gene: -
v_gene: TRBV6-4
len: 13
abundance: -
j_gene: TRBJ2-1
CDR3nt: TGTGCCAGCAGTGACGGGACAAATAATAAGCAGTTCTTC
CDR3aa: CASSDGTNNKQFF

d_gene: -
v_gene: TRBV19
len: 14
abundance: -
j_gene: TRBJ1-3
CDR3nt: TGTGCCAGTAGTAGCGGGACGGAGGGAAACACCATATATTTT
CDR3aa: CASSSGTEGNTIYF

d_gene: -
v_gene: TRBV5-1
len: 14
abundance: few
j_gene: TRBJ2-5
CDR3nt: TGCGCCAGCAGCGGGGGGTCAACTCAAGAGACCCAGTACTTC
CDR3aa: CASSGGSTQETQYF

d_gene: -
v_gene: TRBV5-1
len: 15
abundance: -
j_gene: TRBJ2-3
CDR3nt: TGCGCCAGCAGCTCCCAGGGACATCGTGGAGATACGCAGTATTTT
CDR3aa: CASSSQGHRGDTQYF

d_gene: TRBD1
v_gene: TRBV6-5
len: 16
abundance: -
j_gene: TRBJ2-7
CDR3nt: TGTGCCAGCAGTTTCTGGAGGAGACAGGGGATCTACGAGCAGTACTTC
CDR3aa: CASSFWRRQGIYEQYF

d_gene: -
v_gene: TRBV7-9
len: 14
abundance: -
j_gene: TRBJ1-1
CDR3nt: TGTGCCAGCAGCGGTGGACAGATGAACACTGAAGCTTTCTTT
CDR3aa: CASSGGQMNTEAFF

d_gene: -
v_gene: TRBV5-6
len: 15
abundance: few
j_gene: TRBJ2-7
CDR3nt: TGTGCCAGCAGCTTGGTCGGGGTAAGAGGAAACGAGCAGTACTTC
CDR3aa: CASSLVGVRGNEQYF

d_gene: TRBD1
v_gene: TRBV4-1
len: 17
abundance: -
j_gene: TRBJ1-5
CDR3nt: TGCGCCAGCAGCCTGACCCCGGGACAGGGGGCGACTCAGCCCCAGCATTTT
CDR3aa: CASSLTPGQGATQPQHF

d_gene: -
v_gene: TRBV5-1
len: 14
abundance: few
j_gene: TRBJ1-1
CDR3nt: TGCGCCAGCAGCTTGGTGGGCTGGTACACTGAAGCTTTCTTT
CDR3aa: CASSLVGWYTEAFF

d_gene: TRBD2
v_gene: TRBV4-2
len: 17
abundance: -
j_gene: TRBJ2-4
CDR3nt: TGTGCCAGCAGCCAGGGACCGGGACTAGCGATCAAAAACATTCAGTACTTC
CDR3aa: CASSQGPGLAIKNIQYF

d_gene: -
v_gene: TRBV2
len: 15
abundance: -
j_gene: TRBJ2-6
CDR3nt: TGTGTCAGCAGTTCAGGGGCAGCTGGGGCCAACGTCCTGACTTTC
CDR3aa: CVSSSGAAGANVLTF

d_gene: TRBD1
v_gene: TRBV29-1
len: 14
abundance: -
j_gene: TRBJ2-5
CDR3nt: TGCAGCGGACAGGACAGGGGTTTCCAAGAGACCCAGTACTTC
CDR3aa: CSGQDRGFQETQYF

d_gene: TRBD1
v_gene: TRBV19
len: 17
abundance: -
j_gene: TRBJ2-2
CDR3nt: TGTGCCAGTAGCCTCCAGCCAGGGGGCCGAAACACCGGGGAGCTGTTTTTT
CDR3aa: CASSLQPGGRNTGELFF

d_gene: TRBD2
v_gene: TRBV5-8
len: 15
abundance: -
j_gene: TRBJ2-7
CDR3nt: TGTGCCAGCAGCTTGGATAGCGGGAGGGCGTACGAGCAGTACTTC
CDR3aa: CASSLDSGRAYEQYF

d_gene: TRBD1
v_gene: TRBV9
len: 14
abundance: -
j_gene: TRBJ2-5
CDR3nt: TGTGCCAGCAGCGCGACAGGGACGAGGGGGACCCAGTACTTC
CDR3aa: CASSATGTRGTQYF

d_gene: -
v_gene: TRBV24-1
len: 15
abundance: -
j_gene: TRBJ2-3
CDR3nt: TGTGCCACCAGTGATTCACAGGGACGCCCAGATACGCAGTATTTT
CDR3aa: CATSDSQGRPDTQYF

d_gene: TRBD2
v_gene: TRBV6-5
len: 15
abundance: -
j_gene: TRBJ2-1
CDR3nt: TGTGCCAGCAGTTTGACTAGCGGGACGTACAATGAGCAGTTCTTC
CDR3aa: CASSLTSGTYNEQFF

d_gene: TRBD1
v_gene: TRBV3-1/TRBV3-2
len: 13
abundance: -
j_gene: TRBJ1-1
CDR3nt: TGTGCCAGCAGCCACACAGGGGGCACTGAAGCTTTCTTT
CDR3aa: CASSHTGGTEAFF

d_gene: -
v_gene: TRBV5-1
len: 14
abundance: few
j_gene: TRBJ1-2
CDR3nt: TGCGCCAGCAGCGCGGGTGGGGACACCTATGGCTACACCTTC
CDR3aa: CASSAGGDTYGYTF